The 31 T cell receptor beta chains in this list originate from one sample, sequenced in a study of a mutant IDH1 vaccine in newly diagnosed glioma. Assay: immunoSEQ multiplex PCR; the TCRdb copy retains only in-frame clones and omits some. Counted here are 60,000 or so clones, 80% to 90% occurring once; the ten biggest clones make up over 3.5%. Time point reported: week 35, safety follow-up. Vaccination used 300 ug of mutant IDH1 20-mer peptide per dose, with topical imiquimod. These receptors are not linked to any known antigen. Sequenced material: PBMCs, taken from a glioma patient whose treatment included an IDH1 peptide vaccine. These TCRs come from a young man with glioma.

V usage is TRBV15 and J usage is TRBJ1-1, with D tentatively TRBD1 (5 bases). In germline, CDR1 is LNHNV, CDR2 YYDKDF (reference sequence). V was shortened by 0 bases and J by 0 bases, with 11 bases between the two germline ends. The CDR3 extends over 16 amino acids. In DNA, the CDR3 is TGTGCCACCAGCAGAGATAAAGGGGCGGTGAACACTGAAGCTTTCTTT. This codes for CATSRDKGAVNTEAFF.

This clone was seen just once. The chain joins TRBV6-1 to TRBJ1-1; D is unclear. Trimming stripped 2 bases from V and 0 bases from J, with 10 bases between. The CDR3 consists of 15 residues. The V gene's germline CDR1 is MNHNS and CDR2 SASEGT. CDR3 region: CASSEYGEVNTEAFF. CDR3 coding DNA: TGTGCCAGCAGTGAATACGGTGAGGTGAACACTGAAGCTTTCTTT.

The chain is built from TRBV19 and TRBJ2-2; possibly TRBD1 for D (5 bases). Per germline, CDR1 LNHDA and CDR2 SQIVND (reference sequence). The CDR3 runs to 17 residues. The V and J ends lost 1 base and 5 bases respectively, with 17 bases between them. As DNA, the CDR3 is TGTGCCAGTAGTATAGTCCCAGGGTCGGTTTTTACCGGGGAGCTGTTTTTT. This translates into CASSIVPGSVFTGELFF. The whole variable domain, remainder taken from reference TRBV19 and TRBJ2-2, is DGGITQSPKYLFRKEGQNVTLSCEQNLNHDAMYWYRQDPGQGLRLIYYSQIVNDFQKGDIAEGYSVSREKKESFPLTVTSAQKNPTAFYLCASSIVPGSVFTGELFFGEGSRLTVL.

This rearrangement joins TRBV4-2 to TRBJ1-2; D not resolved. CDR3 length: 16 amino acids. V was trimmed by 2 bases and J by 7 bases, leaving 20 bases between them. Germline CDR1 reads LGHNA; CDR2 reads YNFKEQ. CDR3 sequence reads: CASSQSLGIGGFGYTF. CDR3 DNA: TGTGCCAGCAGCCAATCATTAGGAATAGGAGGGTTTGGCTACACCTTC.

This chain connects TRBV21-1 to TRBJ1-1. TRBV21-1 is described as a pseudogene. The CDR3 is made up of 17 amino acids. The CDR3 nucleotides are TGTGCCAGCACGCCTTGGGCCCCCGCGGGTATGAACACTGAAGCTTTCTTT. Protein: CASTPWAPAGMNTEAFF.

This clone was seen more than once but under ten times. The chain's CDR3 is CASSPTDRQGIQPQHF. Written as DNA, the CDR3 is TGTGCCAGCAGCCCAACGGACCGACAGGGAATTCAGCCCCAGCATTTT. The rearrangement uses TRBV4-2 and TRBJ1-5; 7 bases match TRBD1. The CDR3 spans 16 residues. Germline V gives CDR1 LGHNA, CDR2 YNFKEQ. The J segment lost 6 bases and the V segment lost 4 bases, leaving 12 bases of the junction unmatched.

The CDR3 DNA sequence: TGTGCCAGCAGCCCACTCCCATGGGGGTATGGCTACACCTTC. Amino acids: CASSPLPWGYGYTF. This rearrangement joins TRBV11-2 to TRBJ1-2; D may be TRBD1 (5 bases). This CDR3 is 14 amino acids long. Germline V gene data show CDR1 as SGHAT and CDR2 as FQNNGV. V shed 5 bases and J shed 5 bases, with 15 bases lying between them. Supplemented by reference TRBV11-2 and TRBJ1-2, the full variable domain reads EAGVAQSPRYKIIEKRQSVAFWCNPISGHATLYWYQQILGQGPKLLIQFQNNGVVDDSQLPKDRFSAERLKGVDSTLKIQPAKLEDSAVYLCASSPLPWGYGYTFGSGTRLTVV.

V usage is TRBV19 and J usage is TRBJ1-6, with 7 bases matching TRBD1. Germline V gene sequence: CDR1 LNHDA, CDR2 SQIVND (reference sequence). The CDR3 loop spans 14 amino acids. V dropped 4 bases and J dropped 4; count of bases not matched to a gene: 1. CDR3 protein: CASSTTGYNSPLHF. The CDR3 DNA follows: TGTGCCAGTAGTACGACAGGGTATAATTCACCCCTCCACTTT. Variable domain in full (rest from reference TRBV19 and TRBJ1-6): DGGITQSPKYLFRKEGQNVTLSCEQNLNHDAMYWYRQDPGQGLRLIYYSQIVNDFQKGDIAEGYSVSREKKESFPLTVTSAQKNPTAFYLCASSTTGYNSPLHFGNGTRLTVT.

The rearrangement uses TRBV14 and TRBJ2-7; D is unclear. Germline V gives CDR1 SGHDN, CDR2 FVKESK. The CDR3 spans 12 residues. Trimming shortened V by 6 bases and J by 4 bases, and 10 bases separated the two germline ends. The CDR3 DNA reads TGTGCCAGCAGGCACTTTGGGTACGAGCAGTACTTC. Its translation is CASRHFGYEQYF.

This CDR3 is CASKVGGRLGDQETQYF. CDR3 nucleotide sequence: TGCGCCAGCAAGGTGGGGGGCCGCCTCGGGGATCAAGAGACCCAGTACTTC. V gene TRBV5-1 combines with J gene TRBJ2-5; D is possibly TRBD1 or TRBD2 (6 bases each). The V gene's germline CDR1 is SGHRS and CDR2 YFSETQ. V was pared by 6 bases and J by 2 bases, with 23 bases between. This CDR3 has 17 amino acids.

The DNA for the CDR3 is TGTGCCAGCAGCCAAGGACAGGGTCGTCCCGGCACTGAAGCTTTCTTT. It codes for CASSQGQGRPGTEAFF. V is TRBV9 and J is TRBJ1-1, with TRBD1 identical over 8 bases. The junction had 12 bases not matched to a gene; V was cut back by 4 bases and J by 4 bases. The CDR3 is 16 amino acids. CDR1 is SGDLS and CDR2 is YYNGEE in the germline V gene.

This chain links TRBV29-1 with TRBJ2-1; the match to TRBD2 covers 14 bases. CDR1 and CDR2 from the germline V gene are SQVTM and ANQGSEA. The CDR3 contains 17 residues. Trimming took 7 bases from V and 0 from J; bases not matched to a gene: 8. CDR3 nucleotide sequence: TGCAGCGCCTCCGGGACTAGCGGGGGTAGCTCCTACAATGAGCAGTTCTTC. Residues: CSASGTSGGSSYNEQFF.

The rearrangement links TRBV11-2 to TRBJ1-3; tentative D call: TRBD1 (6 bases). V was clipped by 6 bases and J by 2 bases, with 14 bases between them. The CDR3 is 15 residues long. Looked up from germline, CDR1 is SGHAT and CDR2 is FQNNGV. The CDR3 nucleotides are TGTGCCAGCAGAAGGATAGGGGGGGCTGGAAACACCATATATTTT. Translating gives CASRRIGGAGNTIYF. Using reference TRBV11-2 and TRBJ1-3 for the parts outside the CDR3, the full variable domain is EAGVAQSPRYKIIEKRQSVAFWCNPISGHATLYWYQQILGQGPKLLIQFQNNGVVDDSQLPKDRFSAERLKGVDSTLKIQPAKLEDSAVYLCASRRIGGAGNTIYFGEGSWLTVV.

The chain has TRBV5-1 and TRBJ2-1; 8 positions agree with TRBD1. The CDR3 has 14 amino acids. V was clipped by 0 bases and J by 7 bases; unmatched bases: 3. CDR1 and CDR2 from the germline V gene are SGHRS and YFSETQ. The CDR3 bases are TGCGCCAGCAGCTTGGCCGGACAGGGAAATGAGCAGTTCTTC. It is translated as CASSLAGQGNEQFF.

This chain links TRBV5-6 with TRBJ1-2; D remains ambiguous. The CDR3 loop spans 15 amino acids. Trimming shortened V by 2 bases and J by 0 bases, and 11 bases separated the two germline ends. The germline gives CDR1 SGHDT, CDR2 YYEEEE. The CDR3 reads CASSFPRPPNYGYTF. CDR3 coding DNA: TGTGCCAGCAGCTTTCCCAGGCCTCCTAACTATGGCTACACCTTC.

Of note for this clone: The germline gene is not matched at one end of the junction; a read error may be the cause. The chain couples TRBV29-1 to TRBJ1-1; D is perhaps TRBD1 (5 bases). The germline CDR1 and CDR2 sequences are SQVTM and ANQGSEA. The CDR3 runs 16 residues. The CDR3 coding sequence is TGCAGCGTTCCTCCCGGGGGTGACGGACGGCCCACTGAAACTTTCTTT. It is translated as CSVPPGGDGRPTETFF.

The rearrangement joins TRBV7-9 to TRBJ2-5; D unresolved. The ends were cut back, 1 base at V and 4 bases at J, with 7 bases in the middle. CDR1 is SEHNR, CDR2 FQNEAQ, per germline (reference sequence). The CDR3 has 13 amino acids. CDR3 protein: CASSLGWRETQYF. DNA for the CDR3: TGTGCCAGCAGCTTAGGATGGAGAGAGACCCAGTACTTC.

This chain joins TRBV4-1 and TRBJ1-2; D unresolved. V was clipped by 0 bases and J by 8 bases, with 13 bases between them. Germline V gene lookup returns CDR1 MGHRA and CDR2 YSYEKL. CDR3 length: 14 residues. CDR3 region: CASSQDSGVYGYTF. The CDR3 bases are TGCGCCAGCAGCCAAGACTCAGGTGTGTACGGCTACACCTTC.

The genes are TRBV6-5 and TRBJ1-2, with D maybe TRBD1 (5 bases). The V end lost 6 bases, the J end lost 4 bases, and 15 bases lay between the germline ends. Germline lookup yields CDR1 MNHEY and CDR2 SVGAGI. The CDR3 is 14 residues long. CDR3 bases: TGTGCCAGCAGGAAAATCGACAGCCGCTATGGCTACACCTTC. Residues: CASRKIDSRYGYTF.

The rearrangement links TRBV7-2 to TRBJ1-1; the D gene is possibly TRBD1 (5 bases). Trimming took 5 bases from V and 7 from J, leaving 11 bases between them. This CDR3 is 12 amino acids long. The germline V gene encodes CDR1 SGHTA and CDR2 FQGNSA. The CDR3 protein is CASSPRQIEAFF. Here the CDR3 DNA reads TGTGCCAGCAGCCCTAGACAGATTGAAGCTTTCTTT.

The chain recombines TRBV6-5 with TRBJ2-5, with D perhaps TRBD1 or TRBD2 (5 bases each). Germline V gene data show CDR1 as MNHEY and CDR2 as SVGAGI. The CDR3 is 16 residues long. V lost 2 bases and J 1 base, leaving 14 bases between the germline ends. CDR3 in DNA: TGTGCCAGCAGTTACCGTTGGGGGTCGACCCAAGAGACCCAGTACTTC. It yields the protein CASSYRWGSTQETQYF.

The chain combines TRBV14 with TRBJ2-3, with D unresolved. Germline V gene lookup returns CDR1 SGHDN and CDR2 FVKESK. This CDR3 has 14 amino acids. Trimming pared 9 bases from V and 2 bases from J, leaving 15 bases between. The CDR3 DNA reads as TGTGCCAGTACCCGACTGGAAATCACAGATACGCAGTATTTT. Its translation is CASTRLEITDTQYF.

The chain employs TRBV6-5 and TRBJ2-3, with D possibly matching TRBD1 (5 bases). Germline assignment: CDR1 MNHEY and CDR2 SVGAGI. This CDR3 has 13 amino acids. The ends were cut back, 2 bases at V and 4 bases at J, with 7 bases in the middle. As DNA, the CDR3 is TGTGCCAGCAGTTACCTAGGGGCAGATACGCAGTATTTT. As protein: CASSYLGADTQYF.

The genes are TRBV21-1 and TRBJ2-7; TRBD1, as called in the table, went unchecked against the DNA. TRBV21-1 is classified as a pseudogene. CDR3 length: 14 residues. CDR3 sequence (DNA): TGTGCCAGCAGCAACCGGGACAGGGCCTACGAGCAGTACTTC. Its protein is CASSNRDRAYEQYF.

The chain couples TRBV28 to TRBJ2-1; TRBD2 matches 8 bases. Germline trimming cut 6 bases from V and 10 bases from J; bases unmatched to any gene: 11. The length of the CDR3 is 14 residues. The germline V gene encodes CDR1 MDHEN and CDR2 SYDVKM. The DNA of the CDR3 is TGTGCCAGCAGCCGGGGTGGGGTAGCGGGAGAGCAGTTCTTC. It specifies CASSRGGVAGEQFF. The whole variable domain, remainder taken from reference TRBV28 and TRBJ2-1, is DVKVTQSSRYLVKRTGEKVFLECVQDMDHENMFWYRQDPGLGLRLIYFSYDVKMKEKGDIPEGYSVSREKKERFSLILESASTNQTSMYLCASSRGGVAGEQFFGPGTRLTVL.

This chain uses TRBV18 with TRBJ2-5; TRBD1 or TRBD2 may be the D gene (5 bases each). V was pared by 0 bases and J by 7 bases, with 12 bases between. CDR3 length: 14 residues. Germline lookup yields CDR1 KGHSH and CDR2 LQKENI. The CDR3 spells CASSPPGVIRTQYF. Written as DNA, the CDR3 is TGTGCCAGCTCACCACCGGGGGTAATCCGGACCCAGTACTTC.

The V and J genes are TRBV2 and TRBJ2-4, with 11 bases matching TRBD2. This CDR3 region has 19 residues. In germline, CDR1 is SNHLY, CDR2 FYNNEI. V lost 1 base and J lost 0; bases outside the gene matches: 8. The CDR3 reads CASSEVASGGYLAKNIQYF. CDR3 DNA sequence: TGTGCCAGCAGTGAAGTGGCTAGCGGGGGGTACTTAGCCAAAAACATTCAGTACTTC.

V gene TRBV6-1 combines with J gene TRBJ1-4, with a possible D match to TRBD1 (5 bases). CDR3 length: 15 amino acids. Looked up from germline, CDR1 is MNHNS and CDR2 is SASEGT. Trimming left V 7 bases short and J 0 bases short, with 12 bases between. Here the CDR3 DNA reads TGTGCCAGCAAGCAGGGACCACCAACTAATGAAAAACTGTTTTTT. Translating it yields CASKQGPPTNEKLFF.

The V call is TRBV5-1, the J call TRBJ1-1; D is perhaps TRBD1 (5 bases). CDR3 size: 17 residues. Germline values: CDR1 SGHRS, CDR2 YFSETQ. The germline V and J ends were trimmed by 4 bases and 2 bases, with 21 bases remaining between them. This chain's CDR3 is CASSQNALRGLNTEAFF. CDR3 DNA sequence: TGCGCCAGCAGCCAAAACGCGTTGAGGGGTCTCAACACTGAAGCTTTCTTT. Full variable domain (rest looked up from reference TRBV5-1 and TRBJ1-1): KAGVTQTPRYLIKTRGQQVTLSCSPISGHRSVSWYQQTPGQGLQFLFEYFSETQRNKGNFPGRFSGRQFSNSRSEMNVSTLELGDSALYLCASSQNALRGLNTEAFFGQGTRLTVV.

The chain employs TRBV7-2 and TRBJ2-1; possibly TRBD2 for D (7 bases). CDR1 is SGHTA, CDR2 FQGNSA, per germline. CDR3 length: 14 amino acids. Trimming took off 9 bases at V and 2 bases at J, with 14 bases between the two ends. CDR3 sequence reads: CARYRGGTYNEQFF. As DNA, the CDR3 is TGTGCCAGATATAGGGGGGGAACCTACAATGAGCAGTTCTTC.

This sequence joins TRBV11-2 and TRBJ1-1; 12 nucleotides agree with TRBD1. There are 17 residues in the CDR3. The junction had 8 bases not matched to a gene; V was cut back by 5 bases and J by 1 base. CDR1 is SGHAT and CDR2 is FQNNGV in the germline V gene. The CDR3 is CASSLIGTGGGNTEAFF. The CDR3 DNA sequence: TGTGCCAGCAGCCTGATTGGGACAGGGGGCGGGAACACTGAAGCTTTCTTT.